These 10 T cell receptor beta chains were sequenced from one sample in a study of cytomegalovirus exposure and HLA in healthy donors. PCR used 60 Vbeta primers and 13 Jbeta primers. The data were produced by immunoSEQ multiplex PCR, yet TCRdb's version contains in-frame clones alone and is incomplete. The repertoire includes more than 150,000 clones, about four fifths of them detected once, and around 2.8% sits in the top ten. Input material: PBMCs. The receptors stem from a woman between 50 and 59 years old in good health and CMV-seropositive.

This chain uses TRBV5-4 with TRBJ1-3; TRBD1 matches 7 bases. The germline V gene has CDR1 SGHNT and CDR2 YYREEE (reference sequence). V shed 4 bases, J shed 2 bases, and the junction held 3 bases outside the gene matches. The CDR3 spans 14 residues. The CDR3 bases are TGTGCCAGCAGCCCCAGGGGGGCTGGAAACACCATATATTTT. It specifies CASSPRGAGNTIYF.

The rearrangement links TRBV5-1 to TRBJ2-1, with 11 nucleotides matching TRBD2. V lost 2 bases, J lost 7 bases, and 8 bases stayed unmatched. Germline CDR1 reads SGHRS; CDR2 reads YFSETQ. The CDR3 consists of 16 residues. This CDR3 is CASSFNSGGAVNEQFF. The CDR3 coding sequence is TGCGCCAGCAGCTTCAATAGCGGGGGGGCCGTGAATGAGCAGTTCTTC.

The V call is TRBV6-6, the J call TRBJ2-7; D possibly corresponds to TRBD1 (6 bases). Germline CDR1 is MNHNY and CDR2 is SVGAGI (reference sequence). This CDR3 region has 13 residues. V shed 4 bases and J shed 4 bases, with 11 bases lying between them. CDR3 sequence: CASSSNREYEQYF. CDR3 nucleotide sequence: TGTGCCAGCAGTTCCAACAGGGAGTACGAGCAGTACTTC.

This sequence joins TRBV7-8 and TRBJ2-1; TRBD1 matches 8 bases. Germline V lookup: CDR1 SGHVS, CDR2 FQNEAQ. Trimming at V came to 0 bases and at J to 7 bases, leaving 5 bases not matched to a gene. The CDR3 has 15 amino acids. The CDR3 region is CASSLAGQGANEQFF. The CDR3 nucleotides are TGTGCCAGCAGCTTAGCGGGTCAGGGGGCAAATGAGCAGTTCTTC. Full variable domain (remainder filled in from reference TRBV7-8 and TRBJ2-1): GAGVSQSPRYKVAKRGQDVALRCDPISGHVSLFWYQQALGQGPEFLTYFQNEAQLDKSGLPSDRFFAERPEGSVSTLKIQRTQQEDSAVYLCASSLAGQGANEQFFGPGTRLTVL.

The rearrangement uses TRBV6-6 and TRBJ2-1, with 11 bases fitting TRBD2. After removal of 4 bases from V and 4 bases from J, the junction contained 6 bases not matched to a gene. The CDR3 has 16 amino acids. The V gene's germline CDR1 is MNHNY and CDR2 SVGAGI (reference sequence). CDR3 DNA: TGTGCCAGCAGTTTGCCCCTAGCGGGGGGATACAATGAGCAGTTCTTC. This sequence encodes CASSLPLAGGYNEQFF.

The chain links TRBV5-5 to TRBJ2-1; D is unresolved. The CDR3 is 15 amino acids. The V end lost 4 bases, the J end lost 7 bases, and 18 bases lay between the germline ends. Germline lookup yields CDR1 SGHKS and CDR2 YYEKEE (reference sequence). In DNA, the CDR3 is TGTGCCAGCAGCCCCGACGGCCGGGTAGGTAATGAGCAGTTCTTC. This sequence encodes CASSPDGRVGNEQFF.

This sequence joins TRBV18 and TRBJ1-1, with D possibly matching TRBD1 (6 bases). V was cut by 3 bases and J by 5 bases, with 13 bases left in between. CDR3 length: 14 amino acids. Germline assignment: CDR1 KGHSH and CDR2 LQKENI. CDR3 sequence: CASSPQGITTEAFF. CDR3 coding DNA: TGTGCCAGCTCACCCCAGGGGATAACGACTGAAGCTTTCTTT.

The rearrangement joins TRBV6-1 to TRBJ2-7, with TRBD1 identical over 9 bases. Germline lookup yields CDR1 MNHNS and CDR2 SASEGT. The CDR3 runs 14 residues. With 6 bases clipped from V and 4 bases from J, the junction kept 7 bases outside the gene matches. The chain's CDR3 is CASSQDRGGYEQYF. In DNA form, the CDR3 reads TGTGCCAGCAGCCAGGACAGGGGTGGTTACGAGCAGTACTTC.

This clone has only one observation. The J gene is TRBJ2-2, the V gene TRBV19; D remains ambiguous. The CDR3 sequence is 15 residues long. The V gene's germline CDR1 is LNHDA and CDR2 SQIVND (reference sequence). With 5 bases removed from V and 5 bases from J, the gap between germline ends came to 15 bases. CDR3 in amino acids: CASSLAEEWTGELFF. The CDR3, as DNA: TGTGCCAGTAGTTTGGCCGAAGAATGGACCGGGGAGCTGTTTTTT. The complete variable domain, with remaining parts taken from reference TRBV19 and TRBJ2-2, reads DGGITQSPKYLFRKEGQNVTLSCEQNLNHDAMYWYRQDPGQGLRLIYYSQIVNDFQKGDIAEGYSVSREKKESFPLTVTSAQKNPTAFYLCASSLAEEWTGELFFGEGSRLTVL.

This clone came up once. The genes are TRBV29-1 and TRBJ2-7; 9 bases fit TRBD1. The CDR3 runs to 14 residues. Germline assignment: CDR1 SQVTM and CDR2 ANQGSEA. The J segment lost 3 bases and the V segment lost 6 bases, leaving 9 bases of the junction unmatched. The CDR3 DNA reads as TGCAGCGTGATCTTAGGGACAGGGTTCTACGAGCAGTACTTC. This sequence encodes CSVILGTGFYEQYF.